This T cell receptor beta chain was identified during a study of cytomegalovirus exposure and HLA in healthy donors. The CDR3 has 12 amino acids. The germline CDR1 and CDR2 sequences are ENHRY and SYGVKD. V was clipped by 6 bases and J by 5 bases, with 10 bases between them. Primers for the PCR totalled 60 Vbeta and 13 Jbeta. Profiling relied on immunoSEQ multiplex PCR, and the TCRdb table lists in-frame clones only, not all of them. Of more than 140,000 clones listed, over 75% are singletons. The J gene is TRBJ1-2, the V gene TRBV10-3, with D perhaps matching TRBD1 (5 bases). This clonotype was obtained from a male donor in good health and CMV-seronegative. Sequencing was done on a sample of PBMCs. The CDR3 DNA reads as TGTGCCATCAGGGGTGGGGCTTATGGCTACACCTTC. Translated: CAIRGGAYGYTF.